A single sample is the source of the 26 T cell receptor beta chains below, sequenced in a study of cytomegalovirus exposure and HLA in healthy donors. The PCR contained 60 Vbeta and 13 Jbeta primers. The method was immunoSEQ multiplex PCR; TCRdb's version includes in-frame clones alone and lacks a portion of them. The sample shows roughly 150,000 clones, less than 80% of them seen only once. Sequenced: PBMCs. The source is a man in his forties or fifties in good health and CMV-seropositive.

This sequence joins TRBV7-9 and TRBJ1-1; D is unclear. This CDR3 region has 13 residues. Germline-derived CDR1 and CDR2 are SEHNR and FQNEAQ (reference sequence). V lost 4 bases, J lost 4 bases, and 10 bases lay in between. This CDR3 reads CASSSAGVTEAFF. DNA for the CDR3: TGTGCCAGCAGCTCGGCCGGGGTCACTGAAGCTTTCTTT.

This clone was seen a few times. This sequence joins TRBV19 and TRBJ1-1; TRBD1 agrees at 10 bases. The CDR3 contains 15 residues. The V segment lost 7 bases and the J segment 6 bases; nucleotides outside the gene matches: 11. Germline V gives CDR1 LNHDA, CDR2 SQIVND (reference sequence). Here the CDR3 DNA reads TGTGCCAGTACCATGAGGGACAGGGGTTCCCCTGAAGCTTTCTTT. Translating it yields CASTMRDRGSPEAFF. Looking up the rest from reference TRBV19 and TRBJ1-1 gives the full variable domain: DGGITQSPKYLFRKEGQNVTLSCEQNLNHDAMYWYRQDPGQGLRLIYYSQIVNDFQKGDIAEGYSVSREKKESFPLTVTSAQKNPTAFYLCASTMRDRGSPEAFFGQGTRLTVV.

The chain links TRBV6-4 to TRBJ1-1, with a weak D call TRBD1 (5 bases). Trimming took 3 bases from V and 4 from J, leaving 9 bases between them. The CDR3 runs 13 residues. In germline, CDR1 is MRHNA, CDR2 SNTAGT. This CDR3 reads CASSEGVGTEAFF. The CDR3 bases are TGTGCCAGCAGTGAAGGGGTGGGCACTGAAGCTTTCTTT.

V and J are TRBV18 and TRBJ1-5; D is perhaps TRBD1 (5 bases). CDR1 is KGHSH and CDR2 is LQKENI in the germline V gene. CDR3 length equals 16 residues. Trimming took 1 base from V and 0 from J, leaving 10 bases between them. The CDR3 loop is CASSPRAGSSNQPQHF. The CDR3 DNA reads TGTGCCAGCTCACCACGGGCAGGGTCTAGCAATCAGCCCCAGCATTTT.

This CDR3 is CASSPLAGGYNEQFF. The DNA of the CDR3 is TGCGCCAGCAGCCCATTAGCGGGAGGTTACAATGAGCAGTTCTTC. The rearrangement uses TRBV4-1 and TRBJ2-1; TRBD2 matches 10 bases. Germline V gives CDR1 MGHRA, CDR2 YSYEKL. V lost 4 bases, J lost 4 bases, and 4 bases stayed unmatched. The CDR3 has 15 amino acids.

The chain is built from TRBV5-1 and TRBJ2-5, with TRBD2 matching over 10 bases. The CDR3 sequence is 18 residues long. V gave up 2 bases and J gave up 0 bases; unmatched junction bases: 10. CDR1 is SGHRS and CDR2 is YFSETQ in the germline V gene. The CDR3 DNA reads as TGCGCCAGCAGCTTTAGTCTAGCGGGAGCTGTGTACCAAGAGACCCAGTACTTC. This encodes CASSFSLAGAVYQETQYF.

The chain carries TRBV30 and TRBJ1-5; D may be TRBD1 (5 bases). Deletions cut 1 base from V and 0 bases from J, with 7 bases between. Germline V lookup: CDR1 GTSNPN, CDR2 SVGIG (reference sequence). The CDR3 has 14 residues. CDR3 sequence (DNA): TGTGCCTGGAGTGGGACAAGTAGCAATCAGCCCCAGCATTTT. Amino acids: CAWSGTSSNQPQHF.

This clone was recorded once. The J gene is TRBJ2-7, the V gene TRBV5-1, with 15 bases lining up with TRBD2. The length of the CDR3 is 17 residues. V lost 4 bases, J lost 0 bases, and 5 bases stayed unmatched. CDR1 and CDR2 (germline): SGHRS, YFSETQ. CDR3 in amino acids: CASSTGTSGRFSYEQYF. CDR3 nucleotides: TGCGCCAGCAGCACAGGGACTAGCGGGAGGTTCTCCTACGAGCAGTACTTC.

V and J are TRBV27 and TRBJ2-7; tentatively, D is TRBD2 (5 bases). The CDR3 runs to 12 residues. The V end lost 6 bases, the J end lost 4 bases, and 10 bases lay between the germline ends. CDR1 and CDR2 from the germline V gene are MNHEY and SMNVEV (reference sequence). The chain's CDR3 is CASSPPGYEQYF. The CDR3 DNA sequence: TGTGCCAGCAGCCCGCCGGGGTACGAGCAGTACTTC.

The J gene is TRBJ1-2, the V gene TRBV27; tentatively, D is TRBD1 (6 bases). Per the germline V gene, CDR1 is MNHEY and CDR2 is SMNVEV (reference sequence). There are 13 residues in the CDR3. The V end was cut by 6 bases, the J end by 4 bases, with 12 bases between. The CDR3 DNA reads as TGTGCCAGCAGGCCGTGGGGGCCCTATGGCTACACCTTC. It is translated as CASRPWGPYGYTF.

The chain carries TRBV6-5 and TRBJ1-2; D is unresolved. This CDR3 contains 16 residues. Germline CDR1 is MNHEY and CDR2 is SVGAGI. Trimming left V 0 bases short and J 2 bases short, with 13 bases between. CDR3: CASSYSAALQNYGYTF. Written as DNA, the CDR3 is TGTGCCAGCAGTTACTCGGCGGCCTTACAAAACTATGGCTACACCTTC.

V is TRBV9 and J is TRBJ2-7; D is uncertain. The length of the CDR3 is 14 residues. V was cut by 0 bases and J by 2 bases, with 9 bases left in between. Germline CDR1 and CDR2: SGDLS and YYNGEE. The CDR3 sequence is CASSVGARAYEQYF. CDR3 coding DNA: TGTGCCAGCAGCGTAGGTGCTCGAGCCTACGAGCAGTACTTC.

The chain links TRBV28 to TRBJ1-2; tentative D call: TRBD1 (6 bases). The CDR3 has 13 amino acids. Trimming stripped 5 bases from V and 4 bases from J, with 11 bases between. Germline V gives CDR1 MDHEN, CDR2 SYDVKM. CDR3 DNA: TGTGCCAGCAGTCCCGGGACACCCTATGGCTACACCTTC. The encoded protein is CASSPGTPYGYTF.

This clone was seen a single time. The V and J genes are TRBV7-3 and TRBJ1-5; weak D call: TRBD1 (5 bases). The CDR3 totals 17 residues. Trimming stripped 0 bases from V and 0 bases from J, with 12 bases between. Germline V CDR1 and CDR2: SGHTA, FQGTGA. CDR3 DNA sequence: TGTGCCAGCAGCTTAACGGGGAGGGGCCTTAGCAATCAGCCCCAGCATTTT. It codes for CASSLTGRGLSNQPQHF.

The V gene is TRBV5-6, the J gene TRBJ1-6; weak D call: TRBD1 (5 bases). Trimming removed 2 bases from V and 10 bases from J, with 10 bases in between. CDR1 and CDR2 (germline): SGHDT, YYEEEE. This CDR3 has 13 residues. CDR3 sequence: CASSLGVGSPLHF. CDR3 nucleotide sequence: TGTGCCAGCAGCTTAGGGGTTGGGTCACCCCTCCACTTT.

The V and J genes are TRBV7-9 and TRBJ1-2; D is perhaps TRBD1 (5 bases). Between the trimmed V and J ends, which lost 3 bases and 4 bases, there was a span of 15 bases. This CDR3 region has 15 residues. Germline CDR1 and CDR2: SEHNR and FQNEAQ (reference sequence). As DNA, the CDR3 is TGTGCCAGCAGCTTTTGGGGGGAGGAGGCCTATGGCTACACCTTC. Its protein is CASSFWGEEAYGYTF.

The chain links TRBV29-1 to TRBJ2-2, with unresolved D. Trimming shortened V by 2 bases and J by 1 base, and 8 bases separated the two germline ends. Germline loops: CDR1 SQVTM, CDR2 ANQGSEA. This CDR3 spans 14 amino acids. CDR3 in amino acids: CSVERSMNTGELFF. The DNA for the CDR3 is TGCAGCGTTGAACGGTCTATGAACACCGGGGAGCTGTTTTTT.

The J gene is TRBJ2-7, the V gene TRBV19; TRBD2 agrees at 13 bases. This CDR3 is 15 amino acids long. The V gene's germline CDR1 is LNHDA and CDR2 SQIVND (reference sequence). After removal of 5 bases from V and 7 bases from J, the junction contained 8 bases not matched to a gene. CDR3 loop: CASSGLAGEGREQYF. CDR3 nucleotides: TGTGCCAGTAGTGGACTAGCGGGAGAGGGTAGAGAGCAGTACTTC. Looking up the rest from reference TRBV19 and TRBJ2-7 gives the full variable domain: DGGITQSPKYLFRKEGQNVTLSCEQNLNHDAMYWYRQDPGQGLRLIYYSQIVNDFQKGDIAEGYSVSREKKESFPLTVTSAQKNPTAFYLCASSGLAGEGREQYFGPGTRLTVT.

J is TRBJ1-2 and V is TRBV5-6; D remains ambiguous. The length of the CDR3 is 17 residues. V dropped 3 bases and J dropped 4 bases, with 22 bases sitting between them. Looked up from germline, CDR1 is SGHDT and CDR2 is YYEEEE. CDR3 nucleotide sequence: TGTGCCAGCAGCTCCAGCGGTGTCGGGATAATCCTCTATGGCTACACCTTC. As protein: CASSSSGVGIILYGYTF.

The chain links TRBV2 to TRBJ2-7; D might be TRBD1 (5 bases). Germline V gene sequence: CDR1 SNHLY, CDR2 FYNNEI. V shed 2 bases and J shed 7 bases, with 6 bases lying between them. The CDR3 consists of 11 residues. The CDR3 reads CASSERGEQYF. DNA for the CDR3: TGTGCCAGCAGTGAAAGGGGTGAGCAGTACTTC.

The chain links TRBV10-1 to TRBJ2-1; 11 nucleotides match TRBD1. V lost 0 bases, J lost 7 bases, and 5 bases stayed unmatched. The CDR3 is made up of 16 amino acids. Looked up from germline, CDR1 is WNHNN and CDR2 is SYGVQD (reference sequence). The CDR3 DNA reads TGCGCCAGCAGTGAGTCTGGACAGGGGGCGGAAAATGAGCAGTTCTTC. Residues: CASSESGQGAENEQFF.

This clone was observed a handful of times. The CDR3 DNA reads as TGTGCCAGCAGCTCTCCGGGACAGGGAAATGAAAAACTGTTTTTT. It translates to CASSSPGQGNEKLFF. The chain employs TRBV7-2 and TRBJ1-4; 9 bases agree with TRBD1. Trimming removed 4 bases from V and 5 bases from J; junction bases left unmatched: 5. Per germline, CDR1 SGHTA and CDR2 FQGNSA. CDR3 length equals 15 residues. Full variable domain (missing parts from reference TRBV7-2 and TRBJ1-4): GAGVSQSPSNKVTEKGKDVELRCDPISGHTALYWYRQSLGQGLEFLIYFQGNSAPDKSGLPSDRFSAERTGGSVSTLTIQRTQQEDSAVYLCASSSPGQGNEKLFFGSGTQLSVL.

The chain has TRBV6-5 and TRBJ1-2; D possibly corresponds to TRBD1 (6 bases). The CDR3 covers 14 residues. Trimming shortened V by 10 bases and J by 0 bases, and 15 bases separated the two germline ends. CDR1 and CDR2 from the germline V gene are MNHEY and SVGAGI. The CDR3 here is CATRTDSTNYGYTF. The CDR3 coding sequence is TGTGCCACTCGGACAGATAGCACTAACTATGGCTACACCTTC.

The chain combines TRBV15 with TRBJ1-5; 9 bases match TRBD1. Germline lookup yields CDR1 LNHNV and CDR2 YYDKDF (reference sequence). CDR3 size: 16 residues. The trim removed 0 bases at V and 4 bases at J, leaving 4 bases unmatched. CDR3 in DNA: TGTGCCACCAGCAGAGATTGGGGGACAGGGAATCAGCCCCAGCATTTT. The encoded protein is CATSRDWGTGNQPQHF.

V is TRBV28 and J is TRBJ1-4; a weak D match, TRBD1 (5 bases). CDR1 is MDHEN and CDR2 is SYDVKM in the germline V gene. The CDR3 contains 13 residues. Trimming pared 7 bases from V and 7 bases from J, leaving 13 bases between. As DNA, the CDR3 is TGTGCCAGCAACAGGCCAGGTAGTGAAAAACTGTTTTTT. Its translation is CASNRPGSEKLFF.

As for this clone: Other DNA sequences in the same sample also yield this CDR3. This chain joins TRBV2 and TRBJ2-1; a possible D gene is TRBD2 (5 bases). The germline V gene encodes CDR1 SNHLY and CDR2 FYNNEI. The CDR3 extends over 11 amino acids. Trimming took 7 bases from V and 15 from J, leaving 16 bases between them. CDR3 sequence (DNA): TGTGCCAGCACCGAGGGCCTAGGTCTGTTCTTC. Its protein is CASTEGLGLFF.